A single sample is the source of the 25 T cell receptor beta chains below, sequenced in a study of T cell responses to AZD1222 COVID-19 vaccine. Sequencing was performed with immunoSEQ multiplex PCR; in TCRdb, only in-frame clones are kept and a portion is missing. The sample has roughly 70,000 clones, 85% seen once. The sample here was peripheral blood, taken on day 0 of AZD1222 vaccination. Receptor source: an adult in good health.

The count of this clone is one. The chain joins TRBV6-5 to TRBJ2-7, with D uncertain. Germline V lookup: CDR1 MNHEY, CDR2 SVGAGI. The CDR3 contains 13 residues. Trimming removed 2 bases at V and 7 bases at J, with 12 bases between. CDR3 in amino acids: CASSYGNGLEQYF. CDR3 sequence (DNA): TGTGCCAGCAGTTACGGCAACGGTTTGGAGCAGTACTTC.

This chain links TRBV19 with TRBJ1-1; 10 bases line up with TRBD1. This CDR3 is 13 amino acids long. The germline V gene encodes CDR1 LNHDA and CDR2 SQIVND (reference sequence). J was trimmed by 8 bases and V by 7 bases; bases with no gene match: 7. CDR3: CASNPTGGEEAFF. The CDR3 nucleotides are TGTGCCAGTAACCCGACAGGGGGCGAGGAAGCTTTCTTT.

The rearrangement links TRBV2 to TRBJ1-1, with a weak D call TRBD1 (6 bases). Germline assignment: CDR1 SNHLY and CDR2 FYNNEI. Trimming removed 7 bases at V and 2 bases at J, with 11 bases between. This CDR3 contains 13 residues. The CDR3 here is CASTRGSNTEAFF. The CDR3 nucleotides read TGTGCCAGCACCAGGGGCAGCAACACTGAAGCTTTCTTT.

The V and J genes are TRBV18 and TRBJ2-7, with D perhaps matching TRBD1 (5 bases). The CDR3 loop spans 15 amino acids. Germline V lookup: CDR1 KGHSH, CDR2 LQKENI. V gave up 2 bases and J gave up 3 bases, with 14 bases separating them. The CDR3 loop reads CASSPLRTGFYEQYF. In DNA, the CDR3 is TGTGCCAGCTCACCATTGAGAACAGGATTCTACGAGCAGTACTTC.

The chain joins TRBV29-1 to TRBJ1-1; D is uncertain. CDR3 length equals 10 residues. CDR1 SQVTM and CDR2 ANQGSEA come from the germline V gene. V shed 6 bases and J shed 8 bases, with 10 bases lying between them. CDR3: CSVRFGEAFF. The CDR3 coding sequence is TGCAGCGTACGGTTCGGGGAAGCTTTCTTT.

This clone was found once. The chain employs TRBV11-3 and TRBJ1-2, with TRBD1 matching over 8 bases. After removal of 5 bases from V and 4 bases from J, the junction contained 15 bases not matched to a gene. Germline V gives CDR1 SGHNT, CDR2 YENEEA. This CDR3 is built from 17 residues. The CDR3 region has the DNA TGTGCCAGCAGCAGGTCCGGACAGGGCTTATTAGTCTATGGCTACACCTTC. Translating gives CASSRSGQGLLVYGYTF.

This clone appeared once. This chain connects TRBV6-1 to TRBJ2-7; D unresolved. The CDR3 is 14 amino acids. V shed 1 base and J shed 7 bases, with 14 bases lying between them. Germline V gives CDR1 MNHNS, CDR2 SASEGT. The CDR3 bases are TGTGCCAGCAGTGAAGTGGATGACACCACGGAGCAGTACTTC. It encodes CASSEVDDTTEQYF.

The rearrangement links TRBV15 to TRBJ1-1; possibly TRBD1 for D (5 bases). CDR1 LNHNV and CDR2 YYDKDF come from the germline V gene (reference sequence). The CDR3 spans 14 residues. V was shortened by 2 bases and J by 7 bases, with 14 bases between the two germline ends. CDR3 sequence (DNA): TGTGCCACCAGCAGATCGGGGCAGGCATTTGAAGCTTTCTTT. Amino acid sequence: CATSRSGQAFEAFF.

The chain has TRBV19 and TRBJ2-1; tentatively, D is TRBD2 (7 bases). V dropped 5 bases and J dropped 4 bases, with 12 bases sitting between them. The CDR3 consists of 14 residues. Germline lookup yields CDR1 LNHDA and CDR2 SQIVND (reference sequence). The CDR3 DNA is TGTGCCAGTAGTGGACTAGGGGGTTACAATGAGCAGTTCTTC. This encodes CASSGLGGYNEQFF.

The chain carries TRBV28 and TRBJ2-5; D is tentatively TRBD1 or TRBD2 (5 bases each). Trimming removed 10 bases from V and 5 bases from J, with 20 bases in between. CDR1 is MDHEN, CDR2 SYDVKM, per germline. The CDR3 has 14 amino acids. CDR3 sequence (DNA): TGTGCCACCGTGGTTTGGGGGACGGGGGAGACCCAGTACTTC. Amino acid sequence: CATVVWGTGETQYF.

This chain connects TRBV6-1 to TRBJ1-2; TRBD1 matches 9 bases. The CDR3 extends over 14 amino acids. CDR1 and CDR2 (germline): MNHNS, SASEGT. The V segment lost 2 bases and the J segment 11 bases; nucleotides outside the gene matches: 9. The CDR3 sequence is CASSESGTGFVYTF. CDR3 nucleotides: TGTGCCAGCAGTGAATCCGGGACAGGGTTTGTTTACACCTTC.

This sequence joins TRBV3-1 (or the pseudogene TRBV3-2) and TRBJ2-4; unclear D gene. Germline values: CDR1 LGHDT, CDR2 YNNKEL (reference sequence). The CDR3 contains 15 residues. Trimming removed 0 bases at V and 1 base at J, with 7 bases between. The CDR3 DNA follows: TGTGCCAGCAGCCAAGATATGGGGGCCAAAAACATTCAGTACTTC. It encodes CASSQDMGAKNIQYF.

The chain employs TRBV11-2 and TRBJ2-7; D remains unclear. Deletions cut 5 bases from V and 2 bases from J, with 10 bases between. Germline V gives CDR1 SGHAT, CDR2 FQNNGV. The CDR3 is made up of 13 amino acids. Here the CDR3 DNA reads TGTGCCAGCAGCCTAGGCACCGCCTACGAGCAGTACTTC. Translating gives CASSLGTAYEQYF.

The chain is built from TRBV6-1 and TRBJ1-6, with TRBD1 matching over 7 bases. V lost 2 bases and J lost 10; bases outside the gene matches: 5. The CDR3 loop spans 14 amino acids. Germline lookup yields CDR1 MNHNS and CDR2 SASEGT. The DNA of the CDR3 is TGTGCCAGCAGTGAACACAGGGGTGCATCACCCCTCCACTTT. It translates to CASSEHRGASPLHF.

This CDR3 is CSVEIRGAAVPQHF. The CDR3 nucleotides read TGCAGCGTTGAAATCCGAGGGGCGGCGGTGCCCCAGCATTTT. The rearrangement links TRBV29-1 to TRBJ1-5; D possibly corresponds to TRBD1 (5 bases). This CDR3 is 14 amino acids long. The V end lost 2 bases, the J end lost 9 bases, and 17 bases lay between the germline ends. CDR1 and CDR2 from the germline V gene are SQVTM and ANQGSEA.

The chain links TRBV11-2 to TRBJ1-2; no firm D call. V was cut by 0 bases and J by 8 bases, with 16 bases left in between. The CDR3 is 15 amino acids. Germline V gives CDR1 SGHAT, CDR2 FQNNGV. The CDR3 DNA reads TGTGCCAGCAGCTTAGAGATACGGCCGCCGGGAGGCTACACCTTC. Translating it yields CASSLEIRPPGGYTF.

The chain couples TRBV7-2 to TRBJ2-3; 13 bases fit TRBD2. Trimming removed 5 bases from V and 6 bases from J; junction bases left unmatched: 8. Germline values: CDR1 SGHTA, CDR2 FQGNSA. This CDR3 spans 16 amino acids. The CDR3 loop is CASSPIGTSGVDTQYF. The CDR3 DNA is TGTGCCAGCAGCCCGATAGGGACTAGCGGGGTGGATACGCAGTATTTT.

The gene calls are TRBV19 and TRBJ2-2, with TRBD1 matching 7 bases. The germline CDR1 and CDR2 sequences are LNHDA and SQIVND (reference sequence). V shed 4 bases and J 3 bases; nucleotides not matched to a gene: 5. The CDR3 is 15 residues long. CDR3 residues: CASSTGTEYTGELFF. DNA for the CDR3: TGTGCCAGTAGTACAGGGACAGAGTACACCGGGGAGCTGTTTTTT.

The rearrangement uses TRBV18 and TRBJ2-7; TRBD1 might be the D (5 bases). Trimming removed 0 bases at V and 0 bases at J, with 9 bases between. This CDR3 contains 15 residues. Germline V gene lookup returns CDR1 KGHSH and CDR2 LQKENI. The CDR3 region has the DNA TGTGCCAGCTCACCACCTACGCAGGGCTCCTACGAGCAGTACTTC. Translating gives CASSPPTQGSYEQYF. Together with reference TRBV18 and TRBJ2-7, the CDR3 gives the full variable domain: NAGVMQNPRHLVRRRGQEARLRCSPMKGHSHVYWYRQLPEEGLKFMVYLQKENIIDESGMPKERFSAEFPKEGPSILRIQQVVRGDSAAYFCASSPPTQGSYEQYFGPGTRLTVT.

The chain carries TRBV19 and TRBJ2-1; D might be TRBD1 or TRBD2, each matching 6 bases. The CDR3 is 18 amino acids. Germline V gives CDR1 LNHDA, CDR2 SQIVND (reference sequence). Trimming shortened V by 6 bases and J by 5 bases, and 26 bases separated the two germline ends. The chain's CDR3 is CASSHYLGHTRLDNEQFF. The CDR3 nucleotides read TGTGCCAGTAGCCACTACCTGGGACACACCAGACTAGACAATGAGCAGTTCTTC. Together with reference TRBV19 and TRBJ2-1, the CDR3 gives the full variable domain: DGGITQSPKYLFRKEGQNVTLSCEQNLNHDAMYWYRQDPGQGLRLIYYSQIVNDFQKGDIAEGYSVSREKKESFPLTVTSAQKNPTAFYLCASSHYLGHTRLDNEQFFGPGTRLTVL.

The genes are TRBV27 and TRBJ2-2; D assignment may be TRBD1 or TRBD2 (5 bases each). This CDR3 spans 15 amino acids. V lost 8 bases and J lost 4, with 17 bases in between. The germline V gene has CDR1 MNHEY and CDR2 SMNVEV (reference sequence). In DNA form, the CDR3 reads TGTGCCAGCGCCTGGAGGACACTTAGCACCGGGGAGCTGTTTTTT. Amino acid sequence: CASAWRTLSTGELFF.

This chain links TRBV10-2 with TRBJ1-5, with no clear D. This CDR3 has 14 residues. Germline V gives CDR1 WSHSY, CDR2 SAAADI. V lost 6 bases and J 10 bases, leaving 19 bases between the germline ends. The CDR3 coding sequence is TGCGCCAGCAGACTAGGACGGTTCTCGGAACCCCAGCATTTT. It is translated as CASRLGRFSEPQHF.

This clone has only a few counts. Written as DNA, the CDR3 is TGCGCCAGCAGCCCTAGGGGGGGCAGCTCCTACGAGCAGTACTTC. Translation gives CASSPRGGSSYEQYF. The chain employs TRBV5-1 and TRBJ2-7; TRBD2 might be the D (7 bases). The CDR3 loop spans 15 amino acids. From germline, CDR1 is SGHRS and CDR2 YFSETQ. V lost 4 bases to trimming and J lost 0 bases, with 14 bases between them.

In its sample, this clone was seen once. The chain couples TRBV9 to TRBJ1-1; D remains ambiguous. Germline CDR1 SGDLS, CDR2 YYNGEE. CDR3 length equals 15 residues. The V gene lost 1 base and the J gene lost 0 bases, with 10 bases spanning the gap. The CDR3 nucleotides are TGTGCCAGCAGCGTAAATGGTCTCATGAACACTGAAGCTTTCTTT. Translating gives CASSVNGLMNTEAFF.

The V call is TRBV2, the J call TRBJ2-7; 11 nucleotides line up with TRBD2. V lost 5 bases, J lost 3 bases, and 9 bases stayed unmatched. The CDR3 loop spans 16 amino acids. Germline CDR1 SNHLY, CDR2 FYNNEI. The chain's CDR3 is CASSFIAGGQGYEQYF. The CDR3 nucleotides read TGTGCCAGCAGTTTCATAGCGGGAGGGCAAGGCTACGAGCAGTACTTC.